This T cell receptor beta chain was recovered during a study of response to subunit inactivated influenza vaccine. Study-level findings and limits: A suggestion made by the authors is that each seasonal influenza vaccination recruits few new T cells.

A note on this clonotype: Its antigen remains unidentified.

One entry per CDR3 protein, called by TCRdb with MiXCR from the RT-PCR reads. The top ten hold 12% of the sample, which has around 160,000 distinct CDR3 sequences, roughly a tenth seen once. Germline V lookup: CDR1 ENHRY, CDR2 SYGVKD. Trimming left V 10 bases short and J 10 bases short, with 19 bases between. The CDR3 extends over 12 amino acids. Sample: non-naive T cells sorted from PBMCs, taken roughly 45 days after vaccination. The TCR comes from a man in his forties or fifties who received an inactivated influenza vaccine. The rearrangement uses TRBV10-3 and TRBJ1-1; a weak D match, TRBD1 (5 bases). The CDR3 DNA reads TGTGCCACCGAGGGGACGCACCGGGTAGCTTTCTTT. Protein product: CATEGTHRVAFF.